The next 5 T cell receptor beta chains were all read from a single sample in a study of cytomegalovirus exposure and HLA in healthy donors. In the PCR, 60 Vbeta and 13 Jbeta primers were used. Profiling relied on immunoSEQ multiplex PCR, and the TCRdb table lists in-frame clones only, not all of them. The sample yields 35,000 to 45,000 clones, about 50% seen once. Sequenced sample: PBMCs. The receptor set was obtained from a human donor in good health.

This clone has more than one count but fewer than ten. This chain joins TRBV9 and TRBJ2-2; tentative D call: TRBD2 (6 bases). The CDR3 sequence is 15 residues long. V was trimmed by 4 bases and J by 1 base, leaving 11 bases between them. Germline loops: CDR1 SGDLS, CDR2 YYNGEE. CDR3 DNA: TGTGCCAGCAGCCCCGAGCGGGTGAACACCGGGGAGCTGTTTTTT. It codes for CASSPERVNTGELFF.

The chain recombines TRBV9 with TRBJ1-1, with TRBD1 identical over 10 bases. Losses at the gene ends were 3 bases for V and 5 bases for J; bases not matched to a gene: 7. CDR3 length equals 15 residues. In germline, CDR1 is SGDLS, CDR2 YYNGEE. CDR3 nucleotide sequence: TGTGCCAGCAGCGCCAGACAGGGGGCATTAACTGAAGCTTTCTTT. Amino acid sequence: CASSARQGALTEAFF.

This chain connects TRBV2 to TRBJ2-5; a possible D gene is TRBD2 (6 bases). The J call is doubtful: the DNA matches TRBJ2-7 better. Germline CDR1 reads SNHLY; CDR2 reads FYNNEI. CDR3 length: 14 residues. The CDR3 sequence is CASLAGLASYEQYF. The CDR3 DNA reads as TGTGCCAGCCTGGCGGGACTTGCCTCCTACGAGCAGTACTTC.

The genes are TRBV6-5 and TRBJ1-6; tentative D call: TRBD1 (6 bases). V lost 3 bases, J lost 15 bases, and 12 bases lay in between. There are 12 residues in the CDR3. Germline values: CDR1 MNHEY, CDR2 SVGAGI. The CDR3 protein is CASSYARGRLHF. The CDR3 DNA follows: TGTGCCAGCAGTTATGCCAGGGGTCGCCTCCACTTT.

This clone turned up a few times. This chain connects TRBV2 to TRBJ1-1; 7 nucleotides line up with TRBD1. The CDR3 contains 13 residues. V lost 6 bases, J lost 6 bases, and 7 bases stayed unmatched. Germline CDR1 SNHLY, CDR2 FYNNEI. This CDR3 reads CASRGGVWAEAFF. In DNA form, the CDR3 reads TGTGCCAGCAGAGGGGGCGTCTGGGCTGAAGCTTTCTTT.